This T cell receptor (beta chain) derives from a study of cytomegalovirus exposure and HLA in healthy donors (dated by TCRdb to about 2017). About the full investigation: An earlier analysis of several hundred of the donors reported approximately 260 Gb of sequence data and around 110 million unique TCR beta sequences obtained from some 200 million T cells. Roughly 310 gigabases of sequencing data and approximately 85 million unique TCR sequences were included in an early release covering roughly 600 HLA-typed donors. Among some 410 genotyped donors of the cohort, an average of roughly 240,000 unique TCR beta nucleotide sequences were sequenced per donor, 15% to 20% of them non-productive. The study used immunosequencing to profile the T cell repertoires of several hundred subjects and linked those repertoires to cytomegalovirus serostatus. In the later analysis, no new phenotypic data were used to find candidate immune exposures; instead, reliance was placed on TCR beta sequences and their occurrence across donors. The aim of the study was to test whether cataloging public T cell receptors could identify signatures of past pathogen exposure. Genome-wide SNP genotypes for about 60% of the roughly 670 donors were used in a later genetic analysis, which treated that subset as a discovery cohort. Every repertoire in the discovery cohort had been generated on one and the same sequencing platform. To predict cytomegalovirus infection status, the study combined high-throughput TCR immunosequencing, statistical association of individual TCRs with disease status, and machine learning. In a later analysis, previously published TCR beta repertoires from 550 to 750 donors were re-analyzed and high-resolution HLA genotyping was added so that TCR occurrence patterns could be studied. HLA typing included class I and class II loci at four-digit resolution. Donor age, sex, ethnicity and CMV serostatus were collected together with the repertoire data. To decide whether each TCR beta V gene segment behaved as functional or pseudogenic, an earlier analysis of some 570 of the donors relied on high-throughput TCR beta sequencing. The genetic ancestry cluster associated with self-reported Caucasian donors included over 65% of the roughly 380 genotyped donors. Four or five DR-DQ haplotypes were handled as single units for association and clustering because linkage in the cohort was strong. Along with the approximately 700-subject first cohort, a separate validation cohort of around 120 different subjects was used. The number of donors typed differed by locus, with about 629-630 for A, B, C, DRB1 and DQB1, roughly 520 for DQA1, over 600 for DPA1, and approximately 470 for DPB1. Study-level results and caveats: The classifier was reported to diagnose cytomegalovirus status with high specificity and sensitivity in both the original cohort and the validation cohort. A further reported finding was that TCR beta sequences accurately predicted the HLA-A and HLA-B alleles for most subjects in the first cohort. Because some donors lacked HLA typing at each locus, the association tests relied only on the typed subset. In a later genetic analysis, fewer N-insertions in productive TCRs were reported among donors in an Asian-associated ancestry cluster than the approximately 670-donor mean. In vitro tests confirmed that a few of the cytomegalovirus-associated TCR beta chains recognize cytomegalovirus antigens. Because counts were too low, roughly 17 rarely observed V segments, including chromosome 9 orphons, were left out of the earlier analysis of approximately 500 of the donors. Linkage disequilibrium might explain the correlated functional status among segregating V segments, but an unknown experimental factor could not be excluded. When HLA alleles, especially DR and DQ, strongly co-occurred, attributing TCR associations to individual alleles was difficult. The sequencing pipeline was judged likely to have produced a cluster of highly shared sequence variants as a technical artifact. While some public TCRs were present in many individuals, most TCR sequences turned up only very rarely across donors. The presence/absence analyses assumed that sequencing depth was roughly uniform across donors, and that assumption may not be true. The study listed approximately 150 TCR beta chains as associated with cytomegalovirus. The cohort was sequenced for TCR beta chains only, and without alpha or paired-chain data the features that could be detected were limited. In a later analysis, the rate of TCR association differed among HLA loci, with DRB1 alleles having the most associated TCRs and HLA-C alleles having the fewest. Specific HLA alleles were associated with about 17,000 TCR beta sequences at a false discovery rate of 0.05 in a later analysis. A later analysis reported that several top co-occurrence clusters appeared linked to parvovirus B19, influenza, CMV and Epstein-Barr virus. In a later analysis, HLA-associated TCR beta chains were found to be more clonally expanded and to have lower generation probabilities than equally common non-associated chains. It was suggested by the authors that the approach could potentially be generalized to other disease states and immunological phenotypes. V-gene and J-gene trimming of TCR beta chains was associated with a missense DCLRE1C variant in a later genetic analysis, and the association was replicated in an independent cohort. In a later analysis, most CMV-associated TCR beta chains were found to appear HLA-restricted, with HLA associations seemingly driven largely by CMV exposure. In an earlier analysis of some 640 of the donors, most TCR beta V segments were observed in productive rearrangements about 87% or about 30% of the time, broadly matching IMGT annotations. Some IMGT-functional V segments, including TRBV6-2 and TRBV6-3, could not be told apart with the 87-base-pair reads, so those segments were excluded. CMV serostatus was the only immune exposure information available for the cohort.

Comments on this clone: The specificity of this receptor is unknown. No base qualities exist here, and no much larger clone lies one base off it.

From cysteine to phenylalanine, the CDR3 is 12 amino acids long. Just the 36-base CDR3 DNA is kept, in frame starting at base 1. For CDR1 and CDR2, the germline V gene lists MNHNS and SASEGT. Trimming costs V 2 bases and J 4 bases, and their ends lie 6 bases apart. The receptor library was made with the immunoSEQ multiplex PCR assay. The multiplex PCR relied on a mix of 60 forward primers for TCR Vbeta segments and 13 reverse primers for TCR Jbeta segments. The CDR3 region of rearranged TCR beta genes was amplified from genomic DNA with a multiplex PCR assay. The amplified TCR beta libraries were sequenced on the Illumina HiSeq System as 87-base-pair reads. The authors processed their data as follows. In a later analysis, tens of millions of unique TCR beta chains were counted across the roughly 670 repertoires, and about 9.9 million of these chains were shared by at least two donors. A nearest-neighbor algorithm error-corrected the raw reads and collapsed the reads into unique sequences, merging closely related sequences to remove PCR and sequencing errors. To assign V, D and J gene segments, CDR3 sequences were aligned to IMGT reference sequences. For a sequence to be retained, at least a six-nucleotide match to both a V gene segment and a J gene segment was required. Rearrangements were called productive when the CDR3 lacked stop codons and stayed in frame with V and J; all others were non-productive. CDR3 was defined according to IMGT convention as the region running from the second conserved V-encoded cysteine to the conserved J-encoded phenylalanine. In an earlier analysis of around 540 of the donors, sequences lacking an unambiguous match to a single V gene segment were excluded. In an earlier analysis of about 590 of the donors, a V segment was called functional when productive rearrangements were above 56.7%, and segregating when the standard deviation between donors exceeded 5%. To diagnose cytomegalovirus status from the catalog of TCR beta chain sequences, a statistical classification framework was built. A later analysis assigned V and J genes by comparing TCR nucleotide sequences with IMGT/GENE-DB human TR gene sequences. A later analysis assigned CDR3 sequences and most-parsimonious VDJ recombination scenarios with the TCRdist pipeline. In a later analysis, each TCR beta chain was defined by its CDR3 amino acid sequence together with its V-gene family, and reads without a unique V-gene family were excluded. To address suspected cross-contamination and a sequencing artifact, a later analysis removed several hundred highly shared, low-generation-probability nucleotide sequences. A later analysis calculated a clonal expansion index for each public chain from normalized within-repertoire ranks of inferred template counts. In a later analysis, generation probabilities were computed with a VDJ recombination model fitted to out-of-frame rearrangements, and the resulting probabilities were checked against IGoR. Hypergeometric tests were used in a later analysis to score TCR-TCR, TCR-HLA and TCR-CMV co-occurrence, with a repertoire-size bias correction applied to the TCR pairs. False discovery rates were estimated in a later analysis by permuting HLA or CMV assignments 20 times. A later analysis grouped co-occurring TCRs with DBSCAN, adding TCRdist sequence similarity when clustering within HLA-allele-positive subsets. Repertoires with fewer than 30,000 or more than 120,000 public chains, plus five repertoires with anomalous nucleotide sharing, were excluded from co-occurrence clustering. TCRdb provides this immuneACCESS table in a form limited to in-frame rearrangements. Some clones are lacking; in checked studies, under half of them reflect an unresolved V gene, and why the rest are absent is not known. V, J and clone size are those of that table, while D and trimming were read from the DNA. In this sample the table shows some 110,000 clones, roughly 68% of which occur a single time. 2.2% of the sample goes to the ten largest clones.

The cohort consisted of some 730 healthy bone marrow donors. At the time of sampling, all cohort members were nominally healthy, though unrecorded immune exposures were likely present. The donor tested CMV seronegative, placing the donor among the 350 or so seronegative members of the cohort. A peripheral blood sample was provided by each donor, and peripheral blood mononuclear cells were used for TCR beta sequencing. The Qiagen DNeasy Blood Extraction Kit was used to extract genomic DNA from the blood cell samples. The sequence joins TRBV6-1 to TRBJ2-7, with TRBD2 perhaps the D gene, on 5 matching bases. The sequencing sample was made of PBMCs. This TCR came from a woman in her thirties in good health and CMV-seronegative. The DNA is as follows: TGTGCCAGCAGTGAACGGGGTTACGAGCAGTACTTC. This codes for CASSERGYEQYF.